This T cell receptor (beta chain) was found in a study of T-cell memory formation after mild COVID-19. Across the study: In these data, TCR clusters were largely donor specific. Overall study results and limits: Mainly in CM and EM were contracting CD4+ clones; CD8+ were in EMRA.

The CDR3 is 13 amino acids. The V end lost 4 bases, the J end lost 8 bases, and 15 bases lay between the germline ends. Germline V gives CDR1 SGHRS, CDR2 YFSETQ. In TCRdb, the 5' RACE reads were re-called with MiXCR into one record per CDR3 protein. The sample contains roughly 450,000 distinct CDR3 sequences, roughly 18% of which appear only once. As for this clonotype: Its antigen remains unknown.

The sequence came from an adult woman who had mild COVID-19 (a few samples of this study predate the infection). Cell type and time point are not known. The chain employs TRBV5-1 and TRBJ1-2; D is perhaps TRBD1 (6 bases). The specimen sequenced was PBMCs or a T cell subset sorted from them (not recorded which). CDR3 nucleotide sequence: TGCGCCAGCAGCCCCAACGGGGGCGAGGGCTACACCTTC. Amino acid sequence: CASSPNGGEGYTF.